This TCR beta chain was found in a study of shared clonotypes between healthy human individuals. Only Caucasian adults living in Nashville, Tennessee made up the donor group. Unsorted material relied on roughly 86 million PBMCs as the source of genomic DNA. Scientists sequenced DNA from unsorted PBMC on ten immunoSEQ deep assay plates. Produced via immunoSEQ multiplex PCR; TCRdb's table is partial and in-frame only. Counted here are about 470,000 clones, around 79% occurring once; the ten biggest clones make up about 13%. CDR1 is MNHEY, CDR2 SVGAGI, per germline. V shed 4 bases and J shed 9 bases, with 10 bases lying between them. This CDR3 is 12 amino acids long.

The TCR was taken from a woman between 35 and 50 years old in good health. Some clones in this sample may be carry-over from other donors' samples. Material: PBMCs. V is TRBV6-5 and J is TRBJ2-1, with a tentative D call TRBD2 (6 bases). The CDR3 DNA reads as TGTGCCAGCAGTTCCCGACTAGGTGAGCAGTTCTTC. This sequence encodes CASSSRLGEQFF.